This is a list of T cell receptor beta chains from one sample in a study of blood T cell repertoires in COVID-19. Clones were read by immunoSEQ multiplex PCR, and TCRdb kept only the in-frame ones, dropping some. The sample has some 300,000 clones, approximately 86% seen once; the top ten hold around 3.7%. Sequencing was done on a sample of peripheral blood. The receptors come from a woman aged 45-65 years with active or convalescent COVID-19. Both conserved end residues are part of each CDR3. The D gene is left open where the match is weak. Size values are once, few and many counts, or a class for expanded clones, and some rows have none.

CDR3 length,clone size,D gene,J gene,V gene,CDR3 DNA,CDR3 protein
14,NA,NA,TRBJ2-7,TRBV6-2/TRBV6-3,TGTGCCAGCAGTTTCACAAGGACCAGGGACGAGCAGTACTTC,CASSFTRTRDEQYF
15,NA,NA,TRBJ2-3,TRBV5-1,TGCGCCAGCAGCTTGGCCCCGTCTTCCGTCGATACGCAGTATTTT,CASSLAPSSVDTQYF
16,NA,TRBD1,TRBJ1-1,TRBV10-3,TGTGCCATCAGTGAGATCCAGGGGGCCATGAACACTGAAGCTTTCTTT,CAISEIQGAMNTEAFF
14,NA,TRBD1,TRBJ1-1,TRBV5-1,TGCGCCAGCAGCTCCGGGACAGGGGGTATTTCGGCTTTCTTT,CASSSGTGGISAFF
16,NA,NA,TRBJ1-4,TRBV27,TGTGCCAGCAGTTTATTCCAGACTACAACTAATGAAAAACTGTTTTTT,CASSLFQTTTNEKLFF
15,NA,TRBD1,TRBJ1-2,TRBV6-5,TGTGCCAGCGGACGACCGGGACAGGGGGACTATGGCTACACCTTC,CASGRPGQGDYGYTF
17,few,NA,TRBJ2-7,TRBV6-2/TRBV6-3,TGTGCCAGCAGTTACTCACGGCGGCGGGACAGCCCCTACGAGCAGTACTTC,CASSYSRRRDSPYEQYF
14,NA,NA,TRBJ2-7,TRBV10-2,TGCGCCAGCAGTGATAGGACTCGCACGGGCGAGCAGTACTTC,CASSDRTRTGEQYF
15,NA,TRBD1,TRBJ1-1,TRBV19,TGTGCCAGTAGTATTCGGGGACAGGGGACCACTGAAGCTTTCTTT,CASSIRGQGTTEAFF
17,NA,TRBD1,TRBJ2-4,TRBV28,TGTGCCAGCAGTGCCCATAGAGACAGGGCCCTTTCGAACATTCAGTACTTC,CASSAHRDRALSNIQYF
14,NA,TRBD2,TRBJ2-1,TRBV5-5,TGTGCCAGCAGCCCGGGACTAGCGGGCAATGAGCAGTTCTTC,CASSPGLAGNEQFF
15,NA,TRBD2,TRBJ2-3,TRBV9,TGTGCCAGCAGCTTGGGACTAGAGGTCACAGATACGCAGTATTTT,CASSLGLEVTDTQYF
15,NA,NA,TRBJ2-3,TRBV27,TGTGCCAGCAGTTTTTTTGGGGGCCGGAAAGATACGCAGTATTTT,CASSFFGGRKDTQYF
16,NA,TRBD1,TRBJ1-3,TRBV4-1,TGCGCCAGCAGCCAAGCCGGGACAGCCTCTGGAAACACCATATATTTT,CASSQAGTASGNTIYF
15,once,NA,TRBJ2-3,TRBV15,TGTGCCACCAGTAGGACAGCTTTTAGCACAGATACGCAGTATTTT,CATSRTAFSTDTQYF
16,NA,NA,TRBJ2-1,TRBV4-1,TGCGCCAGCAGCCCACATCTAGCGCCCTCCTACAATGAGCAGTTCTTC,CASSPHLAPSYNEQFF
15,NA,NA,TRBJ1-5,TRBV18,TGTGCCAGCTCACCGGGGCCGTATAGCAATCAGCCCCAGCATTTT,CASSPGPYSNQPQHF
16,few,TRBD2,TRBJ2-2,TRBV2,TGTGCCAGTGACAGGCTGCTAGCGGGCGGGACCGGGGAGCTGTTTTTT,CASDRLLAGGTGELFF
16,NA,NA,TRBJ1-1,TRBV5-1,TGCGCCAGCAGCCGTGTGGCCGGGGGGCCGGAGAATGAAGCTTTCTTT,CASSRVAGGPENEAFF
15,NA,TRBD1,TRBJ1-2,TRBV28,TGTGCCAGCAGTGTAGAGGGGGCCGCTAACTATGGCTACACCTTC,CASSVEGAANYGYTF
14,NA,NA,TRBJ1-6,TRBV5-1,TGCGCCAGCAGCTTTGGCCAGGGTAATTCACCCCTCCACTTT,CASSFGQGNSPLHF
14,NA,NA,TRBJ1-6,TRBV27,TGTGCCAGCAGTTTCGGGTTTCCTAATTCACCCCTCCACTTT,CASSFGFPNSPLHF
16,NA,TRBD1,TRBJ2-5,TRBV18,TGTGCCAGCTCACGACGGACAGGGGAGTACCAAGAGACCCAGTACTTC,CASSRRTGEYQETQYF
16,NA,TRBD2,TRBJ2-5,TRBV14,TGTGCCAGCAGCCAAGATCTTCCGGGAGGGCGAGAGACCCAGTACTTC,CASSQDLPGGRETQYF
16,NA,TRBD2,TRBJ2-5,TRBV18,TGTGCCAGCTCACCAAACCTAGCGGAAATCCAAGAGACCCAGTACTTC,CASSPNLAEIQETQYF
16,NA,NA,TRBJ2-2,TRBV28,TGTGCCAGCAGTTTATTTTCGTACAGGGACACCGGGGAGCTGTTTTTT,CASSLFSYRDTGELFF
16,NA,TRBD2,TRBJ2-7,TRBV27,TGTGCCACCTCGCCTAGCGGAGGCCCCCAATCCTACGAGCAGTACTTC,CATSPSGGPQSYEQYF
14,NA,NA,TRBJ2-2,TRBV27,TGTGCCAGCAGATGGAGGGCGAACACCGGGGAGCTGTTTTTT,CASRWRANTGELFF
16,NA,NA,TRBJ2-1,TRBV9,TGTGCCAGCAGCGCCTTTGGAGTTCCGTCCTACAATGAGCAGTTCTTC,CASSAFGVPSYNEQFF
15,NA,NA,TRBJ2-3,TRBV5-8,TGTGCCAGCAGCTTGGCCCTAGCGAGCACAGATACGCAGTATTTT,CASSLALASTDTQYF
15,few,TRBD1,TRBJ1-1,TRBV3-1/TRBV3-2,TGTGCCAGCAGCAAAACGGGACAGGGGAACACTGAAGCTTTCTTT,CASSKTGQGNTEAFF
13,NA,NA,TRBJ2-1,TRBV5-5,TGTGCCAGCAGCTTGTGGGCCCACAATGAGCAGTTCTTC,CASSLWAHNEQFF
15,NA,NA,TRBJ1-2,TRBV4-1,TGCGCCAGCAGCCAAAGATCAGGGGTCCGGTATGGCTACACCTTC,CASSQRSGVRYGYTF
15,few,NA,TRBJ1-5,TRBV27,TGTGCCAGCAGCCCCTGGGCAGGGGAAAATCAGCCCCAGCATTTT,CASSPWAGENQPQHF
15,NA,TRBD2,TRBJ2-7,TRBV7-8,TGTGCCAGCAGCTTATTACTAGCGGGAGCACACGAGCAGTACTTC,CASSLLLAGAHEQYF
13,NA,TRBD2,TRBJ2-1,TRBV9,TGTGCCAGCAGCGTCGGACTAGCCAATGAGCAGTTCTTC,CASSVGLANEQFF
14,NA,NA,TRBJ1-3,TRBV21-1,TGTGCCAGCAAAAAGGAGAGCTCTGGAAACACCATATATTTT,CASKKESSGNTIYF
16,NA,TRBD2,TRBJ2-5,TRBV14,TGTGCCAGCAGCCAAGATTTTCTGGGAGGGTCAGAGACCCAGTACTTC,CASSQDFLGGSETQYF
15,NA,NA,TRBJ1-3,TRBV11-2,TGTGCCAGCAGCTTATTAGCCGGGGATCGACACACCATATATTTT,CASSLLAGDRHTIYF
15,once,NA,TRBJ1-5,TRBV19,TGTGCCAGTAGTATAGTCGTGGGAGCAAATCAGCCCCAGCATTTT,CASSIVVGANQPQHF
15,NA,NA,TRBJ2-1,TRBV7-3,TGTGCCAGCAGCTTAGCGGGGACTCCAACTAATGAGCAGTTCTTC,CASSLAGTPTNEQFF